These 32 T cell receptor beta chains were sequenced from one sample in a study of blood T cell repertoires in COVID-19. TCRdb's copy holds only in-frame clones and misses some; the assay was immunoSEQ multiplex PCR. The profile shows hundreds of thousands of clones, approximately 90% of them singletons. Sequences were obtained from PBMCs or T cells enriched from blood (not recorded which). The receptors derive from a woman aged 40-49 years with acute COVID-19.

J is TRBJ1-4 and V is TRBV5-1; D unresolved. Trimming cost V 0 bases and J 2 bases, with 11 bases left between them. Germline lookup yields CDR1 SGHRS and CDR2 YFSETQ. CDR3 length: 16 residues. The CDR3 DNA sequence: TGCGCCAGCAGCTTGGAGGGAGTTAGGACTAATGAAAAACTGTTTTTT. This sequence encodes CASSLEGVRTNEKLFF. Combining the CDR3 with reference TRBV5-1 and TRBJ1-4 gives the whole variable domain KAGVTQTPRYLIKTRGQQVTLSCSPISGHRSVSWYQQTPGQGLQFLFEYFSETQRNKGNFPGRFSGRQFSNSRSEMNVSTLELGDSALYLCASSLEGVRTNEKLFFGSGTQLSVL.

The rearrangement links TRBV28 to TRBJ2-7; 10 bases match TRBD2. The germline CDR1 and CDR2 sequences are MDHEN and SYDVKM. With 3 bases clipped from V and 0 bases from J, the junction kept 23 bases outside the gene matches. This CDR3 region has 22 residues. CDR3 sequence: CASSFSWSLFSGRKLISYEQYF. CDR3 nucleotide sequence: TGTGCCAGCAGTTTTAGTTGGAGTTTATTTAGCGGGAGGAAACTTATCTCCTACGAGCAGTACTTC.

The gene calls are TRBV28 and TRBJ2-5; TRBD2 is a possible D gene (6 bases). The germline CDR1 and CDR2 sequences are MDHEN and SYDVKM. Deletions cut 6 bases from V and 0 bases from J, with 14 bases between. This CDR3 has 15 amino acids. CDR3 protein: CASSRAGTYQETQYF. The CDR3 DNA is TGTGCCAGCAGCCGTGCCGGGACTTACCAAGAGACCCAGTACTTC.

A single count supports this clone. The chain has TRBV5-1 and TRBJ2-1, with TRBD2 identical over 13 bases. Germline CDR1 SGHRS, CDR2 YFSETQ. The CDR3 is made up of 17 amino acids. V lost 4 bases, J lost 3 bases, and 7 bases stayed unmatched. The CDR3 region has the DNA TGCGCCAGCAGCCCTGGACTAGCGGGAGTGATCTACAATGAGCAGTTCTTC. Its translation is CASSPGLAGVIYNEQFF.

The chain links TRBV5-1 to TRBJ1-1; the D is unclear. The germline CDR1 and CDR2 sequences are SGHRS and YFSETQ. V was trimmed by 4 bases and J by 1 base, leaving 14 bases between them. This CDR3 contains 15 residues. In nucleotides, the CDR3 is TGCGCCAGCAGCCAGGAACCCCTGACGAACACTGAAGCTTTCTTT. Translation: CASSQEPLTNTEAFF.

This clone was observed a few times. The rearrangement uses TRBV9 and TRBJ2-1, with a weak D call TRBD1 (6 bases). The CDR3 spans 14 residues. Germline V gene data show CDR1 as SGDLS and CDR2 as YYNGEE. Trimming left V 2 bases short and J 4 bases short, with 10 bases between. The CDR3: CASSVSGQYNEQFF. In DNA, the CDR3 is TGTGCCAGCAGCGTCTCGGGACAATACAATGAGCAGTTCTTC.

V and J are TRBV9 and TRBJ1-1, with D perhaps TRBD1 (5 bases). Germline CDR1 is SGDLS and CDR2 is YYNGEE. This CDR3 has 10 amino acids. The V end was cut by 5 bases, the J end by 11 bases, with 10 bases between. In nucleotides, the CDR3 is TGTGCCAGCAGTGGAGGGGCCGCTTTCTTT. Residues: CASSGGAAFF.

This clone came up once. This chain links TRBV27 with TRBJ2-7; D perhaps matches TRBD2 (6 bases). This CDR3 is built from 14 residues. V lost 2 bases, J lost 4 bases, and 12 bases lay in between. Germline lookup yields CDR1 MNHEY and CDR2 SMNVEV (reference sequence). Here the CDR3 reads CASSLAAGRYEQYF. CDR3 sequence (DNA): TGTGCCAGCAGTTTAGCGGCAGGGAGGTACGAGCAGTACTTC.

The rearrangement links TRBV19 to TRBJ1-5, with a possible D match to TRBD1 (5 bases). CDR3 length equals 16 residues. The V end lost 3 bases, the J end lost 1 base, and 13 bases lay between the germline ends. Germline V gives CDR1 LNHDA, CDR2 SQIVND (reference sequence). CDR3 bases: TGTGCCAGTAGTATTGTCCAGGGCGCGAGCAATCAGCCCCAGCATTTT. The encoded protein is CASSIVQGASNQPQHF.

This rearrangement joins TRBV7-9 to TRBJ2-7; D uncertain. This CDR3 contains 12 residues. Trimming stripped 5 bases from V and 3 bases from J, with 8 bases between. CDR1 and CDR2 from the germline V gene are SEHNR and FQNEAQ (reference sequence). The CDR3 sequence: CASSVNSYEQYF. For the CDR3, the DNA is TGTGCCAGCAGCGTTAACAGCTACGAGCAGTACTTC.

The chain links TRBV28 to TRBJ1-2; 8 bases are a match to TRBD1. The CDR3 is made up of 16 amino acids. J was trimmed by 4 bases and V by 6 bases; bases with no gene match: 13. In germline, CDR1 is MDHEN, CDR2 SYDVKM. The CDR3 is CASRKGTGTGIYGYTF. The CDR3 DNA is TGTGCCAGCAGGAAGGGAACCGGGACAGGAATCTATGGCTACACCTTC.

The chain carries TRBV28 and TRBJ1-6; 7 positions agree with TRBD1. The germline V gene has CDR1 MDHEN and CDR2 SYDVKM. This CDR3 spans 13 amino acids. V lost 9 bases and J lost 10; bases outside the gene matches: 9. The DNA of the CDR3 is TGTGCCAGTCTTACAGGGGTCAGGTCACCCCTCCACTTT. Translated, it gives CASLTGVRSPLHF.

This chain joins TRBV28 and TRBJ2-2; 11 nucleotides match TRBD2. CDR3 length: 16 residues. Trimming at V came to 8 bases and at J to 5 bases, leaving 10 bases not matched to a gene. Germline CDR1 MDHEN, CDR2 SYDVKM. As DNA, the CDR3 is TGTGCCAGCGGGGGACTAGCGGAAACTCATACCGGGGAGCTGTTTTTT. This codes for CASGGLAETHTGELFF.

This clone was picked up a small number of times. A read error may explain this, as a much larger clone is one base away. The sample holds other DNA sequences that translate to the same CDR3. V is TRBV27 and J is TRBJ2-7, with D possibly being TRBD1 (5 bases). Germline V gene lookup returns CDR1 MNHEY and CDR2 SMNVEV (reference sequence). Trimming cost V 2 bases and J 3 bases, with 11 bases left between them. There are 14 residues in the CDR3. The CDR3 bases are TGTGCCAGCAGTTTACAAGGGGCTAACTACGAGCAGTACTTC. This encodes CASSLQGANYEQYF.

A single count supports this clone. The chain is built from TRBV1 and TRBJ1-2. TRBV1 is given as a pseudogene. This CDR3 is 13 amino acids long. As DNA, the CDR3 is TGCACCAGCAGCCAAGATTCGGTCTATGGCTACACCTTC. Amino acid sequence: CTSSQDSVYGYTF.

The CDR3 nucleotides read TGTGCCAGCAGTTCCGGCTCTGGAAACACCATATATTTT. This sequence encodes CASSSGSGNTIYF. The rearrangement links TRBV9 to TRBJ1-3; the D is unclear. This CDR3 is built from 13 residues. V was pared by 5 bases and J by 0 bases, with 6 bases between. Per the germline V gene, CDR1 is SGDLS and CDR2 is YYNGEE.

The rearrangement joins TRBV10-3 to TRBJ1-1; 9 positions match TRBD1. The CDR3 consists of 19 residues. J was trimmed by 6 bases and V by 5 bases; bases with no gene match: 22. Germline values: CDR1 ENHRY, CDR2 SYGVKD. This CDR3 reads CAISTSRGQGTSLGAEAFF. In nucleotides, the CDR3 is TGTGCCATCAGTACCTCTAGAGGACAGGGGACTTCGTTAGGGGCTGAAGCTTTCTTT.

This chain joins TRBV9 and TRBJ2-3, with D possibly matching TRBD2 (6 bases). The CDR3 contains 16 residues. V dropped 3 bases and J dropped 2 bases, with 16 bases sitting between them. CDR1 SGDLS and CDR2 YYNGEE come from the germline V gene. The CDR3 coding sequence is TGTGCCAGCAGCGGTACCCGGGAGCCTCACACAGATACGCAGTATTTT. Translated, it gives CASSGTREPHTDTQYF. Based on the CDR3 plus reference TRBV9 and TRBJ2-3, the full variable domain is DSGVTQTPKHLITATGQRVTLRCSPRSGDLSVYWYQQSLDQGLQFLIQYYNGEERAKGNILERFSAQQFPDLHSELNLSSLELGDSALYFCASSGTREPHTDTQYFGPGTRLTVL.

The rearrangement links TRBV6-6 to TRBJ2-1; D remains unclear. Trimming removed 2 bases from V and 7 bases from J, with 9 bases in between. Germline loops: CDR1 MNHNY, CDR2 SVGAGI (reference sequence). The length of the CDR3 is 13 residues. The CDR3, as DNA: TGTGCCAGCAGTTACCGCACTGGTAATGAGCAGTTCTTC. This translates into CASSYRTGNEQFF.

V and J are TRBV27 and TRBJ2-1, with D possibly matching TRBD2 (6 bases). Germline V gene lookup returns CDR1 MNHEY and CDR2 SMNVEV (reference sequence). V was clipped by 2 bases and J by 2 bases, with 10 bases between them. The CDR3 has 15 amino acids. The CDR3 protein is CASSLRRDPYNEQFF. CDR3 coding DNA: TGTGCCAGCAGTTTACGGAGGGATCCCTACAATGAGCAGTTCTTC.

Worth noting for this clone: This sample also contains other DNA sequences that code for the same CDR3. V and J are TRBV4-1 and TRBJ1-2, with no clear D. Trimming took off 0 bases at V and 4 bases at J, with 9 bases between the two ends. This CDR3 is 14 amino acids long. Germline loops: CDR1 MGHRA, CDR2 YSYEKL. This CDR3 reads CASSQEPGSYGYTF. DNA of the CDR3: TGCGCCAGCAGCCAAGAACCGGGATCCTATGGCTACACCTTC.

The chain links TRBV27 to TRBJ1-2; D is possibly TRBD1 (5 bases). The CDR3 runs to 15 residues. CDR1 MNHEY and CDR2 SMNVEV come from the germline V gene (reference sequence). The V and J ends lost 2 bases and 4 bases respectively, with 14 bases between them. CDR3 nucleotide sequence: TGTGCCAGCAGTTTAAGTGGCGGGGGGGTCTATGGCTACACCTTC. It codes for CASSLSGGGVYGYTF.

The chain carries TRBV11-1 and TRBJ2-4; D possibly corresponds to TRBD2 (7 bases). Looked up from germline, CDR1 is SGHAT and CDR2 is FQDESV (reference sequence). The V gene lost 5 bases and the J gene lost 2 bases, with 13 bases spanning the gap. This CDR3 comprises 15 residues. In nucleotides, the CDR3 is TGTGCCAGCAGCGCGCGGGGGACACCCAAAAACATTCAGTACTTC. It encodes CASSARGTPKNIQYF.

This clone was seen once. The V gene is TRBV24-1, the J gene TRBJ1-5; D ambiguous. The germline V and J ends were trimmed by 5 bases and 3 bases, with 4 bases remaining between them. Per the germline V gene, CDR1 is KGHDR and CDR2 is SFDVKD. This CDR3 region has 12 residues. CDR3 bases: TGTGCCACCAGTGTCCTCAATCAGCCCCAGCATTTT. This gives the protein CATSVLNQPQHF.

The CDR3 reads CASSSGLDTEAFF. DNA for the CDR3: TGTGCCAGCAGCTCAGGGTTGGACACTGAAGCTTTCTTT. The V and J genes are TRBV7-8 and TRBJ1-1; D might be TRBD1 (5 bases). The CDR3 consists of 13 residues. Germline V gene sequence: CDR1 SGHVS, CDR2 FQNEAQ. The V gene lost 4 bases and the J gene lost 3 bases, with 9 bases spanning the gap.

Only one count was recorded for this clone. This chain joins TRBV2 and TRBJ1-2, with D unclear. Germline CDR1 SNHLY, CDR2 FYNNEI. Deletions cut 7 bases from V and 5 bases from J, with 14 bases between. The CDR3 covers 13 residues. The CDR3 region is CASTPDIAYGYTF. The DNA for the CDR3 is TGTGCCAGCACCCCAGACATCGCGTATGGCTACACCTTC.

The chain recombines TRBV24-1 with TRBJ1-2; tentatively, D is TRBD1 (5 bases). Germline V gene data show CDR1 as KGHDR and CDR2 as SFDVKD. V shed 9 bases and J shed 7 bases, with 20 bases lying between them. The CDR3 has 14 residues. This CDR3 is CATSAPGGMGGYTF. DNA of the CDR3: TGTGCCACCTCCGCCCCGGGGGGAATGGGTGGCTACACCTTC.

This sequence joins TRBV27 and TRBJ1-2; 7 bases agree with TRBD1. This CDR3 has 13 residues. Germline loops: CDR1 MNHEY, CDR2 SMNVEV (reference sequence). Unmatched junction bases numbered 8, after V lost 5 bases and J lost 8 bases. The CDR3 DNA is TGTGCCAGCAGTGCAGACAGGGTGGGAGGCTACACCTTC. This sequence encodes CASSADRVGGYTF.

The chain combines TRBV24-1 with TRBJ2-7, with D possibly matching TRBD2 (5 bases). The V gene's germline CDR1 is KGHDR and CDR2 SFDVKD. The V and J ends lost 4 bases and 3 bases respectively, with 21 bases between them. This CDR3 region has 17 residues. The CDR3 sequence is CATSEAGGGRTRYEQYV. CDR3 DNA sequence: TGTGCCACCAGTGAGGCCGGAGGAGGACGAACCCGCTACGAGCAGTACGTC.

The CDR3 bases are TGCGCCAGCAGCTTCTCGAGGCAGAACATGAACACTGAAGCTTTCTTT. It translates to CASSFSRQNMNTEAFF. The chain is built from TRBV4-1 and TRBJ1-1; D is undetermined. From germline, CDR1 is MGHRA and CDR2 YSYEKL. Trimming took off 5 bases at V and 0 bases at J, with 16 bases between the two ends. The CDR3 length is 16 residues.

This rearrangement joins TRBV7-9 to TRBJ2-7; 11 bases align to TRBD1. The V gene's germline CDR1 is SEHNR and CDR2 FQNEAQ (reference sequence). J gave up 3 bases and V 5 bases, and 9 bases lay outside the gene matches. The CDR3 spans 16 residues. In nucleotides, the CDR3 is TGTGCCAGCAGCCCTGGCCCCGGGACAGGGGGCTACGAGCAGTACTTC. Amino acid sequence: CASSPGPGTGGYEQYF.

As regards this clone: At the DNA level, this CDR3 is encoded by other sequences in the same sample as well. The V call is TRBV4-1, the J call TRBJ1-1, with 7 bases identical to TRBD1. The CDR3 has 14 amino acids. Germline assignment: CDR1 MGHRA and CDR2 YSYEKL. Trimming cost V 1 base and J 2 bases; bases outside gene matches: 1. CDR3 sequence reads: CASSQGDSNTEAFF. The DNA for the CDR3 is TGCGCCAGCAGCCAAGGGGACAGTAACACTGAAGCTTTCTTT.